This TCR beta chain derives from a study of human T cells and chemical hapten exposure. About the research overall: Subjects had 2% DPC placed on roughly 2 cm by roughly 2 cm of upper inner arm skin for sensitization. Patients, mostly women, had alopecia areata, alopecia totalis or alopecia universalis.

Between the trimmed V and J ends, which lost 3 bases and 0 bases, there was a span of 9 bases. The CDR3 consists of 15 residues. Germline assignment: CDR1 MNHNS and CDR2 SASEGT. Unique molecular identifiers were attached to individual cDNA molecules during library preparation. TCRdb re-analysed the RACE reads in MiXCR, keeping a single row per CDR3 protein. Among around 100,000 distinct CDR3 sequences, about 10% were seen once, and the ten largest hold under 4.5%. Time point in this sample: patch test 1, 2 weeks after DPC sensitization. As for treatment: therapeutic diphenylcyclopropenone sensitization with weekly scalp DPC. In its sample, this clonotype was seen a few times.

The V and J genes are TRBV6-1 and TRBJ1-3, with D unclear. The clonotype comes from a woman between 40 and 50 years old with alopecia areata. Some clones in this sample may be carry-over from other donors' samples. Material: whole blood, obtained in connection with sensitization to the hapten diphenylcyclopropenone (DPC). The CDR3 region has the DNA TGTGCCAGCAGTGATCCGGGCCGCTCTGGAAACACCATATATTTT. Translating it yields CASSDPGRSGNTIYF.